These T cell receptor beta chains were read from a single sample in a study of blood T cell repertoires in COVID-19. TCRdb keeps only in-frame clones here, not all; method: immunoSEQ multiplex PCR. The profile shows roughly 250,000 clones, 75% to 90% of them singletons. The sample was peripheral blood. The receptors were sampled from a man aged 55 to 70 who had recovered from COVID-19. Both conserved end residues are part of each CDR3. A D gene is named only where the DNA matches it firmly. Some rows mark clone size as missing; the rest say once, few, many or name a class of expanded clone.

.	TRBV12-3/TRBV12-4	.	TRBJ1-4	CASNTGREKLFF	TGTGCCAGCAATACAGGGCGGGAAAAACTGTTTTTT
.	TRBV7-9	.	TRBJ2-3	CASSRVADTQYF	TGTGCCAGCAGCCGGGTCGCAGATACGCAGTATTTT
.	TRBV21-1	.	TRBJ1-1	CASGQGKAEAFF	TGTGCCAGCGGACAGGGGAAAGCTGAAGCTTTCTTT
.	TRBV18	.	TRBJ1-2	CASSRQTTNYGYTF	TGTGCCAGCTCTAGACAGACCACTAACTATGGCTACACCTTC
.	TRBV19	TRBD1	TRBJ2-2	CASRFQGAANTGELFF	TGTGCCAGTAGATTTCAGGGGGCCGCCAACACCGGGGAGCTGTTTTTT
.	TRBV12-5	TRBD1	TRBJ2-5	CASGNTDRAQYF	TGTGCTAGTGGCAACACCGACAGGGCCCAGTACTTC
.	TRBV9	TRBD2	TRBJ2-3	CASSVGLAADTQYF	TGTGCCAGCAGCGTAGGACTAGCGGCAGATACGCAGTATTTT
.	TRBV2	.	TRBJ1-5	CASTNGYSNQPQHF	TGTGCCAGTACGAACGGTTATAGCAATCAGCCCCAGCATTTT
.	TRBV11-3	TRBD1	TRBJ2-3	CASSLDRGTTDTQYF	TGTGCCAGCAGCTTGGACAGGGGGACCACAGATACGCAGTATTTT
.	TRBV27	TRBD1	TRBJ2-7	CASSPRPLRQGWGEQYF	TGTGCCAGCAGTCCCAGGCCCCTTCGACAGGGTTGGGGCGAGCAGTACTTC
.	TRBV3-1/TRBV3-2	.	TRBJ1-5	CASSQDRGVPGPQHF	TGTGCCAGCAGCCAAGATCGCGGGGTCCCCGGGCCCCAGCATTTT
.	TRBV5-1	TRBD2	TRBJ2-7	CASSPSGFYEQYF	TGCGCCAGCAGCCCTAGCGGGTTCTACGAGCAGTACTTC
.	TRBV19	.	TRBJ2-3	CASSMGLTSTDTQYF	TGTGCCAGTAGTATGGGACTTACCAGCACAGATACGCAGTATTTT
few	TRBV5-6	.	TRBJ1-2	CASSTGQNYGYTF	TGTGCCAGCAGCACAGGACAGAATTATGGCTACACCTTC
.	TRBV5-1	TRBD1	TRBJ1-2	CASRTGQGDYGYTF	TGCGCCAGCAGAACGGGACAGGGGGACTATGGCTACACCTTC
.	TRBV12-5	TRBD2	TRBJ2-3	CASGLGLAGATDTQYF	TGTGCTAGTGGTTTGGGGCTAGCGGGGGCAACAGATACGCAGTATTTT
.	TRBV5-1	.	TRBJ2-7	CASSFGLDRSKSYEQYF	TGCGCCAGCAGCTTTGGACTAGACAGGAGCAAATCCTACGAGCAGTACTTC
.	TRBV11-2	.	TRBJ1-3	CASSRWPRSSGNTIYF	TGTGCCAGCAGTCGGTGGCCAAGGAGCTCTGGAAACACCATATATTTT
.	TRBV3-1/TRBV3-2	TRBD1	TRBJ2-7	CASTQGQGAYEQYF	TGTGCCAGCACCCAGGGACAGGGGGCTTACGAGCAGTACTTC
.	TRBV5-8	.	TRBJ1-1	CASSFGPPEAFF	TGTGCCAGCAGCTTTGGGCCACCTGAAGCTTTCTTT
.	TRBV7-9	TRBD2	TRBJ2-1	CASSLSLAGAFRGYNEQFF	TGTGCCAGCAGCCTATCTTTAGCGGGGGCGTTTCGGGGATACAATGAGCAGTTCTTC
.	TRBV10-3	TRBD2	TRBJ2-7	CAIRGGASSYEQYF	TGTGCCATCCGGGGGGGGGCGAGCTCCTACGAGCAGTACTTC
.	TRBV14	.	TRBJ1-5	CASSQGGRNQPQHF	TGTGCCAGCAGCCAAGGTGGCAGAAATCAGCCCCAGCATTTT
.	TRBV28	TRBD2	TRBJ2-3	CASSLVGRGSTDTQYF	TGTGCCAGCAGTTTAGTTGGGCGGGGGAGCACAGATACGCAGTATTTT